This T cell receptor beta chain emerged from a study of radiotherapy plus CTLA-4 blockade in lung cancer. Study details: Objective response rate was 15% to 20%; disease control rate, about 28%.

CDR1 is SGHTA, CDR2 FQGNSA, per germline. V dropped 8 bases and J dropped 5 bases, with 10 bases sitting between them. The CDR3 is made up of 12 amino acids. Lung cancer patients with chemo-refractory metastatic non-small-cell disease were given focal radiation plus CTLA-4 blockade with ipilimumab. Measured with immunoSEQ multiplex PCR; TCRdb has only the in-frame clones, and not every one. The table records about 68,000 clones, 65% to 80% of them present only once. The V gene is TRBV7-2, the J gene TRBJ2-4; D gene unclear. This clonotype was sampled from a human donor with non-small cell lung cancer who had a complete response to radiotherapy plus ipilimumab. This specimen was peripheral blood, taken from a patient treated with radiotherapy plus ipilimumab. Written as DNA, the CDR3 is TGTGCCAGCCGCCCCATGGAAAACATTCAGTACTTC. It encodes CASRPMENIQYF.